The 6 T cell receptor beta chains given below trace back to one sample, sequenced in a study of blood T cell repertoires in COVID-19. Profiled with immunoSEQ multiplex PCR; TCRdb holds only in-frame clones, not every one. The sample lists around 230,000 clones, approximately 88% occurring once. Sequenced material: peripheral blood. These receptors were taken from a man aged 35 to 55 with acute or convalescent COVID-19.

V gene TRBV29-1 combines with J gene TRBJ2-1, with D possibly matching TRBD2 (6 bases). Per the germline V gene, CDR1 is SQVTM and CDR2 is ANQGSEA. CDR3 length equals 13 residues. As DNA, the CDR3 is TGCAGTTCTCCGGGACTTTCTGAGAATGAGCAGTTCTTC. It codes for CSSPGLSENEQFF.

CDR3 residues: CASSVEHGFGGRALNEQFF. DNA of the CDR3: TGTGCCAGCAGCGTAGAGCATGGGTTTGGCGGGAGGGCCTTAAATGAGCAGTTCTTC. The chain employs TRBV9 and TRBJ2-1; 9 positions match TRBD2. CDR1 is SGDLS, CDR2 YYNGEE, per germline. Losses at the gene ends were 0 bases for V and 7 bases for J; bases not matched to a gene: 17. The CDR3 covers 19 residues.

V is TRBV19 and J is TRBJ2-5, with TRBD1 matching 8 bases. The V gene's germline CDR1 is LNHDA and CDR2 SQIVND (reference sequence). V was pared by 0 bases and J by 4 bases, with 1 base of the junction left unmatched. The CDR3 totals 14 residues. DNA for the CDR3: TGTGCCAGTAGTATAGAAGACAGGGGAGAGACCCAGTACTTC. It codes for CASSIEDRGETQYF.

V and J are TRBV5-8 and TRBJ1-5; D is unclear. The CDR3 is 13 residues long. Germline V gene lookup returns CDR1 SGHTS and CDR2 YDEGEE. The germline V and J ends were trimmed by 0 bases and 7 bases, with 8 bases remaining between them. Here the CDR3 DNA reads TGTGCCAGCAGCTTGGCAGGTAGGCAGCCCCAGCATTTT. Translated, it gives CASSLAGRQPQHF.

The count of this clone is one. The chain is built from TRBV6-2 or TRBV6-3 and TRBJ2-7; D may be TRBD1 (5 bases). The CDR3 is made up of 15 amino acids. Germline V gene sequence: CDR1 MNHEY, CDR2 SVGEGT. Between the trimmed V and J ends, which lost 4 bases and 0 bases, there was a span of 13 bases. For the CDR3, the DNA is TGTGCCAGCAGTTTTTTAGCCGACAGCTCCTACGAGCAGTACTTC. This translates into CASSFLADSSYEQYF.

The chain uses TRBV7-2 and TRBJ2-3, with TRBD2 identical over 12 bases. Germline lookup yields CDR1 SGHTA and CDR2 FQGNSA. V was pared by 3 bases and J by 7 bases, with 11 bases of the junction left unmatched. This CDR3 has 17 amino acids. This chain's CDR3 is CASSLILAGGPRNTQYF. CDR3 nucleotide sequence: TGTGCCAGCAGCTTGATCCTAGCGGGAGGGCCGCGAAATACGCAGTATTTT.